This T cell receptor beta chain is drawn from a study of T cells in Graves' hyperthyroidism and ophthalmopathy. Overall study results and limits: Within blood appeared most thyroid clonotypes that had expanded above 0.001.

RNA transcripts yielded amplified TCR beta CDR3 regions. When the TCR CDR3 underwent first-round RT-PCR, the HTBI primer set was used. TCRdb fed the multiplex PCR reads into MiXCR, producing one record per CDR3 protein. The table includes 500,000 to 750,000 distinct CDR3 sequences, more than 45% detected once. The authors deemed Graves' hyperthyroidism stable absent ophthalmopathy progression within 18 months. This clonotype was counted at least ten times. What it binds is unknown. V dropped 3 bases and J dropped 5; count of bases not matched to a gene: 5. This CDR3 is 14 amino acids long. Germline CDR1 DFQATT, CDR2 SNEGSKA (reference sequence).

This receptor was obtained from a woman aged 18-29 years with Graves' hyperthyroidism. Sequencing was done on a sample of peripheral blood or thyroid tissue (not recorded which). This sequence joins TRBV20-1 and TRBJ2-5; TRBD2 matches 11 bases. The CDR3 protein is CSARGTSGLETQYF. CDR3 sequence (DNA): TGCAGTGCTAGGGGGACTAGCGGTTTGGAGACCCAGTACTTC.